This entry lists 14 T cell receptor beta chains sequenced from one sample in a study of STAT5B mutations in CD4+ large granular lymphocyte leukemia. Libraries were prepared by immunoSEQ multiplex PCR; TCRdb keeps only in-frame clonotypes and omits some of them. This table holds 25,000 to 40,000 clones, around four fifths found once. Specimen: CD4+ T cells from blood buffy coats. The receptors originated from a human donor in good health.

V usage is TRBV9 and J usage is TRBJ1-1, with TRBD1 matching over 7 bases. The CDR3 is 13 amino acids. Looked up from germline, CDR1 is SGDLS and CDR2 is YYNGEE. V lost 4 bases and J lost 2; bases outside the gene matches: 2. The DNA of the CDR3 is TGTGCCAGCAGCCCAGGGGGAAACACTGAAGCTTTCTTT. This encodes CASSPGGNTEAFF.

The table lists this clone with a few counts. The chain couples TRBV4-3 to TRBJ1-1, with TRBD1 identical over 9 bases. Germline V gene data show CDR1 as LGHNA and CDR2 as YSLEER. Trimming cost V 2 bases and J 5 bases; bases outside gene matches: 6. The CDR3 contains 15 residues. This CDR3 is CASSQTQGARTEAFF. The CDR3 DNA sequence: TGCGCCAGCAGCCAAACACAGGGGGCACGTACTGAAGCTTTCTTT.

The V gene is TRBV7-9, the J gene TRBJ2-2; the match to TRBD2 covers 7 bases. Looked up from germline, CDR1 is SEHNR and CDR2 is FQNEAQ (reference sequence). This CDR3 region has 17 residues. Losses at the gene ends were 2 bases for V and 6 bases for J; bases not matched to a gene: 12. The CDR3: CASSLRSSGGGSGELFF. The CDR3 coding sequence is TGTGCCAGCAGCTTAAGGTCTAGCGGAGGTGGTTCCGGGGAGCTGTTTTTT.

The table lists this clone with a few counts. The V and J genes are TRBV5-6 and TRBJ1-2, with a weak D call TRBD1 (5 bases). Per germline, CDR1 SGHDT and CDR2 YYEEEE. The CDR3 is made up of 14 amino acids. With 2 bases removed from V and 4 bases from J, the gap between germline ends came to 12 bases. The CDR3 sequence: CASSFYGGGYGYTF. Written as DNA, the CDR3 is TGTGCCAGCAGCTTTTACGGGGGTGGCTATGGCTACACCTTC.

This sequence joins TRBV5-6 and TRBJ2-7, with D hard to call. Trimming stripped 4 bases from V and 0 bases from J, with 17 bases between. The CDR3 is 16 residues long. Germline values: CDR1 SGHDT, CDR2 YYEEEE. In DNA, the CDR3 is TGTGCCAGCAGCCCACTGGCGACATCGACCTCCTACGAGCAGTACTTC. It is translated as CASSPLATSTSYEQYF.

The J gene is TRBJ2-1, the V gene TRBV6-5; no definite D call. Germline CDR1 MNHEY, CDR2 SVGAGI. This CDR3 has 14 residues. Trimming cost V 11 bases and J 2 bases, with 16 bases left between them. The CDR3: CAARLSGAYNEQFF. The CDR3 DNA follows: TGTGCCGCCCGACTCTCAGGAGCCTACAATGAGCAGTTCTTC.

The table lists this clone with a few counts. The V gene is TRBV5-5, the J gene TRBJ1-6; D is unclear. The CDR3 length is 15 residues. CDR1 and CDR2 from the germline V gene are SGHKS and YYEKEE (reference sequence). Trimming pared 0 bases from V and 0 bases from J, leaving 4 bases between. The CDR3 DNA is TGTGCCAGCAGCTTGGCGAGCTCCTATAATTCACCCCTCCACTTT. Amino acid sequence: CASSLASSYNSPLHF. The full variable domain, rest sourced from reference TRBV5-5 and TRBJ1-6, is DAGVTQSPTHLIKTRGQQVTLRCSPISGHKSVSWYQQVLGQGPQFIFQYYEKEERGRGNFPDRFSARQFPNYSSELNVNALLLGDSALYLCASSLASSYNSPLHFGNGTRLTVT.

The genes are TRBV5-1 and TRBJ2-7; D gene unclear. Looked up from germline, CDR1 is SGHRS and CDR2 is YFSETQ. This CDR3 is 15 amino acids long. Trimming took off 0 bases at V and 12 bases at J, with 22 bases between the two ends. In DNA, the CDR3 is TGCGCCAGCAGCTTGGCCAATTATTTGGATCTTCGCCTGTACTTC. Amino acid sequence: CASSLANYLDLRLYF.

The V call is TRBV27, the J call TRBJ1-5; no clear D. CDR1 is MNHEY, CDR2 SMNVEV, per germline (reference sequence). The CDR3 totals 12 residues. With 6 bases removed from V and 11 bases from J, the gap between germline ends came to 14 bases. CDR3 DNA: TGTGCCAGCAGCCCGGTTGGTGGTGCCCAGCATTTT. Protein: CASSPVGGAQHF.

The chain combines TRBV11-3 with TRBJ2-7; D is undetermined. V shed 0 bases and J shed 3 bases, with 3 bases lying between them. Germline CDR1 is SGHNT and CDR2 is YENEEA. This CDR3 has 12 amino acids. CDR3 protein: CASSLDGYEQYF. CDR3 in DNA: TGTGCCAGCAGCTTAGACGGCTACGAGCAGTACTTC.

This chain links TRBV6-5 with TRBJ1-5; D unclear. Trimming removed 5 bases from V and 9 bases from J, with 14 bases in between. Germline V CDR1 and CDR2: MNHEY, SVGAGI. This CDR3 contains 13 residues. The CDR3 loop reads CASSMNRAGPQHF. The DNA for the CDR3 is TGTGCCAGCAGTATGAACAGAGCGGGGCCCCAGCATTTT.

This clone is termed medium-sized. CDR3 sequence: CASSPGNSPLHF. In DNA, the CDR3 is TGTGCCAGCTCACCGGGGAATTCACCCCTCCACTTT. The chain carries TRBV18 and TRBJ1-6; no definite D call. V was clipped by 3 bases and J by 7 bases, with 4 bases between them. The CDR3 is made up of 12 amino acids. Germline values: CDR1 KGHSH, CDR2 LQKENI.

J is TRBJ1-1 and V is TRBV19; D not certain. Germline V gene sequence: CDR1 LNHDA, CDR2 SQIVND (reference sequence). The V and J ends lost 3 bases and 0 bases respectively, with 8 bases between them. CDR3 size: 14 residues. CDR3 residues: CASSIGVVNTEAFF. DNA for the CDR3: TGTGCCAGTAGTATCGGTGTGGTGAACACTGAAGCTTTCTTT.

This clone was recorded only once. The chain links TRBV6-5 to TRBJ1-6; TRBD1 agrees at 9 bases. Trimming took 6 bases from V and 9 from J; bases not matched to a gene: 6. From germline, CDR1 is MNHEY and CDR2 SVGAGI. This CDR3 is 14 amino acids long. The CDR3 spells CASRVDRGGSPLHF. DNA for the CDR3: TGTGCCAGCAGAGTGGACAGGGGAGGTTCACCCCTCCACTTT.